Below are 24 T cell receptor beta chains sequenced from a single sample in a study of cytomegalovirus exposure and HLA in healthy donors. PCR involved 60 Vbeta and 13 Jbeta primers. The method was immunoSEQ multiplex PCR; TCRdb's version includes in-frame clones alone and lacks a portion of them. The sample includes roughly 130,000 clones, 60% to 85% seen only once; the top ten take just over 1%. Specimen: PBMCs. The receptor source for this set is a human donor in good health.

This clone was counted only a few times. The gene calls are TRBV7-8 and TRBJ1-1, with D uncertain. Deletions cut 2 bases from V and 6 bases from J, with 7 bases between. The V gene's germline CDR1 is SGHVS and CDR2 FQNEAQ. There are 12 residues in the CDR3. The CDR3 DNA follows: TGTGCCAGCAGCTTATTCGGGGCTGAAGCTTTCTTT. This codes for CASSLFGAEAFF.

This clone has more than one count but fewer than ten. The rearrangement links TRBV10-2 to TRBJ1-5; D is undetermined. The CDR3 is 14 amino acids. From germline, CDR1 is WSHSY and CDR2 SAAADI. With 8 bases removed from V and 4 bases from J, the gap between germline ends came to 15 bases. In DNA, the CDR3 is TGCGCCAGCCTACCCCCGGGGAATAATCAGCCCCAGCATTTT. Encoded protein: CASLPPGNNQPQHF.

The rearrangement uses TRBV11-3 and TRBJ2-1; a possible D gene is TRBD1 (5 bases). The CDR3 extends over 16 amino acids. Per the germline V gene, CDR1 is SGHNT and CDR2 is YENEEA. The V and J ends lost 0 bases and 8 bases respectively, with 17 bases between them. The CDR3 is CASSLETGADNHEQFF. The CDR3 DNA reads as TGTGCCAGCAGCTTAGAAACGGGCGCGGACAATCATGAGCAGTTCTTC.

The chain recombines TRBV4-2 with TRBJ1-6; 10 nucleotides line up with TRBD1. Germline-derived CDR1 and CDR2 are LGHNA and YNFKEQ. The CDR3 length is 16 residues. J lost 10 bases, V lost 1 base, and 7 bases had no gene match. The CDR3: CASSQGVGTGDSPLHF. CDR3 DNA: TGTGCCAGCAGCCAAGGGGTGGGGACAGGGGACTCACCCCTCCACTTT.

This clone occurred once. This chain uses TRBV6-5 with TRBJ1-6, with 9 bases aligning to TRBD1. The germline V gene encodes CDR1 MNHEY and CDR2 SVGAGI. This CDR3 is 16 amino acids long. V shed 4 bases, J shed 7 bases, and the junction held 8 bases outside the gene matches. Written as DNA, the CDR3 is TGTGCCAGCAGTTTCCCTGCGGACAGGGGAAATTCACCCCTCCACTTT. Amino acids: CASSFPADRGNSPLHF.

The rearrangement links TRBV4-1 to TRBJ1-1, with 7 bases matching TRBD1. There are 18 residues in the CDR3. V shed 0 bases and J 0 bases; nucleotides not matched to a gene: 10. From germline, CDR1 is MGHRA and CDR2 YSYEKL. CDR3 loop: CASSQDLTGTGMNTEAFF. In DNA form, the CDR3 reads TGCGCCAGCAGCCAAGATCTGACAGGGACCGGGATGAACACTGAAGCTTTCTTT.

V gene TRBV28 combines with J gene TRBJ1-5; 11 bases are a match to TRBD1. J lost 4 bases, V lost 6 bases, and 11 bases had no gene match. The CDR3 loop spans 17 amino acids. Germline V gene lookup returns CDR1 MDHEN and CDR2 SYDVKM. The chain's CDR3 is CASRTGTGGISNQPQHF. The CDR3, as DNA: TGTGCCAGCAGAACAGGGACAGGGGGTATTAGTAATCAGCCCCAGCATTTT.

The CDR3 DNA sequence: TGTGCCAGCACCAGGGGAGAGACCCAGTACTTC. This sequence encodes CASTRGETQYF. This chain links TRBV11-2 with TRBJ2-5, with TRBD1 as a possible D gene (6 bases). V was pared by 7 bases and J by 4 bases, with 7 bases between. This CDR3 comprises 11 residues. Germline CDR1 SGHAT, CDR2 FQNNGV.

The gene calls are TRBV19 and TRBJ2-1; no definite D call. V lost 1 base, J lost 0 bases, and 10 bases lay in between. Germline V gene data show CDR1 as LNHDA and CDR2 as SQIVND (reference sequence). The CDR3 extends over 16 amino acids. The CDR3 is CASSIGPMSSYNEQFF. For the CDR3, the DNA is TGTGCCAGTAGTATAGGCCCGATGAGCTCCTACAATGAGCAGTTCTTC.

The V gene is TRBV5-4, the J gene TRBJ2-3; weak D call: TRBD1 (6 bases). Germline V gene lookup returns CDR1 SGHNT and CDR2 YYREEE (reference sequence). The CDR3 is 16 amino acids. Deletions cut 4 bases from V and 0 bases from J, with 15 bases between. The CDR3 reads CASSIARTASTDTQYF. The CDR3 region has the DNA TGTGCCAGCAGCATAGCGAGGACAGCTAGCACAGATACGCAGTATTTT.

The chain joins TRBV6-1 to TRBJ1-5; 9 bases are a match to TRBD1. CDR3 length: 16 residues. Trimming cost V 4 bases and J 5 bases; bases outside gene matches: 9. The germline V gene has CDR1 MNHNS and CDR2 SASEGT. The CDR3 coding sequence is TGTGCCAGCAGTGGATGGGACAGGGACCCTTATCAGCCCCAGCATTTT. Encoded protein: CASSGWDRDPYQPQHF.

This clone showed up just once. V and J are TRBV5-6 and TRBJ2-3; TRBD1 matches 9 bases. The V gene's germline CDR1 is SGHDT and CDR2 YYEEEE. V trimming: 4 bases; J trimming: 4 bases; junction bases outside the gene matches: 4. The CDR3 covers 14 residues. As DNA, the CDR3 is TGTGCCAGCAGCCAGGACAGGGGTGCAGATACGCAGTATTTT. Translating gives CASSQDRGADTQYF. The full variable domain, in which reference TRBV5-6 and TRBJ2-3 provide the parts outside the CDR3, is DAGVTQSPTHLIKTRGQQVTLRCSPKSGHDTVSWYQQALGQGPQFIFQYYEEEERQRGNFPDRFSGHQFPNYSSELNVNALLLGDSALYLCASSQDRGADTQYFGPGTRLTVL.

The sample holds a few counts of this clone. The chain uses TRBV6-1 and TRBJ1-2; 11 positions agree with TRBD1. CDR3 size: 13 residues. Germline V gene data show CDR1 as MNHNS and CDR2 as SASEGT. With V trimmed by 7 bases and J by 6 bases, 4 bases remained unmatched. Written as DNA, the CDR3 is TGTGCCAGCACCCTGGACAGGGGGCATGGCTACACCTTC. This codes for CASTLDRGHGYTF.

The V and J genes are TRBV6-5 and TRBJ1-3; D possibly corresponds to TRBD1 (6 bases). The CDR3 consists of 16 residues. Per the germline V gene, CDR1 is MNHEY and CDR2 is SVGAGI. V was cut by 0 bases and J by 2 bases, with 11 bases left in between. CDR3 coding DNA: TGTGCCAGCAGTTACTCGGCGACAGGTCCTGGAAACACCATATATTTT. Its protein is CASSYSATGPGNTIYF.

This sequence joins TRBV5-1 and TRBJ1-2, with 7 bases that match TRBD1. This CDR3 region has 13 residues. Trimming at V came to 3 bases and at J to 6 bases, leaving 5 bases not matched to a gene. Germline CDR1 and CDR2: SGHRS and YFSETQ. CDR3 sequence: CASSSTGLNGYTF. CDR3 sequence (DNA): TGCGCCAGCAGCTCGACAGGGCTGAATGGCTACACCTTC.

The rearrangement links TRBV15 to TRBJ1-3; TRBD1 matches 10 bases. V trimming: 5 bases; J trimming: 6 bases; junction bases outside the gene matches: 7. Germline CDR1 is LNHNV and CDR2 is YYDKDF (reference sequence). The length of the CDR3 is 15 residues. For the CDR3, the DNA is TGTGCCACCAGCCCTGGGACAGGGGATCTAAACACCATATATTTT. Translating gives CATSPGTGDLNTIYF.

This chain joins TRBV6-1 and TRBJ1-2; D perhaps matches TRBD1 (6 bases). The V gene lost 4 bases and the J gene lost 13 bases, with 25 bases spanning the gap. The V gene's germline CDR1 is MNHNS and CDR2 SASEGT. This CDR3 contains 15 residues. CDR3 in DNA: TGTGCCAGCAGTGCCGTCAATACCAAGGGGGTACAGACCACCTTC. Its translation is CASSAVNTKGVQTTF.

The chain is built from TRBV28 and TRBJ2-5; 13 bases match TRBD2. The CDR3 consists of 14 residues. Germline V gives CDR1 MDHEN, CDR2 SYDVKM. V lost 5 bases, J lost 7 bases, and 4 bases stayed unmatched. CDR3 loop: CASSRTSGGGTQYF. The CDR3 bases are TGTGCCAGCAGTAGGACTAGCGGGGGAGGGACCCAGTACTTC.

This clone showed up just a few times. The CDR3 protein is CASSQWGQKTF. CDR3 bases: TGCGCCAGCAGCCAATGGGGGCAGAAGACCTTC. This chain joins TRBV4-1 and TRBJ1-2, with TRBD1 as a possible D gene (6 bases). Trimming removed 2 bases from V and 14 bases from J, with 12 bases in between. Per germline, CDR1 MGHRA and CDR2 YSYEKL. CDR3 length: 11 amino acids.

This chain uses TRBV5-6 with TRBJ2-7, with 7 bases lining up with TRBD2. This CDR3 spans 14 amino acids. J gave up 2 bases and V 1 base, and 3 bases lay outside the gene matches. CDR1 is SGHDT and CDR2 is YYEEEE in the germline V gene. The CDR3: CASSLRTRAYEQYF. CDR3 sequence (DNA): TGTGCCAGCAGCTTGAGGACTAGGGCCTACGAGCAGTACTTC.

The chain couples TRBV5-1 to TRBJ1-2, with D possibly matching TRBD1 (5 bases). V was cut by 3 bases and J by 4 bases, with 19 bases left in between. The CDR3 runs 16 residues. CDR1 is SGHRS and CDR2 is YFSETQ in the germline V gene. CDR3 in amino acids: CASSSRGTESIYGYTF. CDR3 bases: TGCGCCAGCAGCTCTCGGGGGACGGAAAGTATCTATGGCTACACCTTC.

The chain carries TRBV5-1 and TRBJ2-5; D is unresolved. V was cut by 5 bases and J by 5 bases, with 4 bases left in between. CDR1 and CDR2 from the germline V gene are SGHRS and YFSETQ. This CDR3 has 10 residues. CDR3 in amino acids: CASSHETQYF. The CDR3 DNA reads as TGCGCCAGCAGTCATGAGACCCAGTACTTC. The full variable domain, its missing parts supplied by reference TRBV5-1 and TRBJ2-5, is KAGVTQTPRYLIKTRGQQVTLSCSPISGHRSVSWYQQTPGQGLQFLFEYFSETQRNKGNFPGRFSGRQFSNSRSEMNVSTLELGDSALYLCASSHETQYFGPGTRLLVL.

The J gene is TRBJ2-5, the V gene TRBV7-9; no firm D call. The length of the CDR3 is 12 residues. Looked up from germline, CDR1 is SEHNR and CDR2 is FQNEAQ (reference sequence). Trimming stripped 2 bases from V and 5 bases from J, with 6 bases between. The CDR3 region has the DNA TGTGCCAGCAGCTTATGGCAGGAGACCCAGTACTTC. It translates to CASSLWQETQYF.

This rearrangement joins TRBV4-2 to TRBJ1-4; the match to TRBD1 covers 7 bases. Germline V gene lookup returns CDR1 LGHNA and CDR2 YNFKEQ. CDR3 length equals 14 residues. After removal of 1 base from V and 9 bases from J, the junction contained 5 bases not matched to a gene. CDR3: CASSQGDSKQKLFF. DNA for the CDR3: TGTGCCAGCAGCCAAGGGGACAGTAAACAAAAACTGTTTTTT.